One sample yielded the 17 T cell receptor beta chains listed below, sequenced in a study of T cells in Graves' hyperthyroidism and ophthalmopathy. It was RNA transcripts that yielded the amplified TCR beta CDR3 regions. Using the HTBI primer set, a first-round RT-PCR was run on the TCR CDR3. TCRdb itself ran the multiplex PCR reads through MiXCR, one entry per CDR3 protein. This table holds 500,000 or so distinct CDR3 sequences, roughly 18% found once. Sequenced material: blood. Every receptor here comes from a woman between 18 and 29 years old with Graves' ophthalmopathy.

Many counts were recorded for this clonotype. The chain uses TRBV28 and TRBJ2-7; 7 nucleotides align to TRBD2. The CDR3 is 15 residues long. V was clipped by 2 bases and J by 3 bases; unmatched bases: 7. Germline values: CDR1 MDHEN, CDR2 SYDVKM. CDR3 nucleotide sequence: TGTGCCAGCAGTTTAGTCACTAGCGTTAACTACGAGCAGTACTTC. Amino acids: CASSLVTSVNYEQYF.

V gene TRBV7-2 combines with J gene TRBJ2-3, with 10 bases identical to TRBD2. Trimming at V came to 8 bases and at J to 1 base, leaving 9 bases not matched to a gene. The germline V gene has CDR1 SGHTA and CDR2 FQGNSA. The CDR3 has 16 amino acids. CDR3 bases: TGTGCCAGCGGCCAAGCTAGCGGGAGTGGCACAGATACGCAGTATTTT. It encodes CASGQASGSGTDTQYF.

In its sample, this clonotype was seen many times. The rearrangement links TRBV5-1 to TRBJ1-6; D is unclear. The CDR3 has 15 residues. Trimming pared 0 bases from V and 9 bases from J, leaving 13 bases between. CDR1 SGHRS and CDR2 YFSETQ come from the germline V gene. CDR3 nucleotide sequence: TGCGCCAGCAGCTTGGAACCACGGGAGGGTTCACCCCTCCACTTT. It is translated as CASSLEPREGSPLHF.

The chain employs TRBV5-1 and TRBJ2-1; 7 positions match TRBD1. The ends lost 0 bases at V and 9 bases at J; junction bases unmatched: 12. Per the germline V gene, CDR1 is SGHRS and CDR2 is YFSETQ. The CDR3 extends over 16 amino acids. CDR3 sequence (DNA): TGCGCCAGCAGCTTGGCGACAGGGCCGGGCGGGCCTGAGCAGTTCTTC. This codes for CASSLATGPGGPEQFF.

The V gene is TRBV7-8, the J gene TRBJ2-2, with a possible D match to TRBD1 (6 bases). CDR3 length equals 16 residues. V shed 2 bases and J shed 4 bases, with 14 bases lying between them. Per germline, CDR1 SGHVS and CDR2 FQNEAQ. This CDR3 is CASSLMYRVSTGELFF. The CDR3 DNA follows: TGTGCCAGCAGCTTAATGTACAGGGTGTCCACCGGGGAGCTGTTTTTT.

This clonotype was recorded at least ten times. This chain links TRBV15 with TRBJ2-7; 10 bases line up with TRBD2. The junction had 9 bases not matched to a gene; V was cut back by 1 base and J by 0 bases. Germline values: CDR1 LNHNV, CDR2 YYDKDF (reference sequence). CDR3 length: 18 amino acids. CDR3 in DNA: TGTGCCACCAGCAGAGCCAGATCCGGGACTAGCGTCTCCTACGAGCAGTACTTC. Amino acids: CATSRARSGTSVSYEQYF.

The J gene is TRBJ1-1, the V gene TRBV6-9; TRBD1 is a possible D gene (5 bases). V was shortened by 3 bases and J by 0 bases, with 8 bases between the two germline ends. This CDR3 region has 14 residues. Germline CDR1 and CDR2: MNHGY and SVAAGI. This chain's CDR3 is CASSYGHMNTEAFF. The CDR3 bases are TGTGCCAGCAGTTACGGACACATGAACACTGAAGCTTTCTTT.

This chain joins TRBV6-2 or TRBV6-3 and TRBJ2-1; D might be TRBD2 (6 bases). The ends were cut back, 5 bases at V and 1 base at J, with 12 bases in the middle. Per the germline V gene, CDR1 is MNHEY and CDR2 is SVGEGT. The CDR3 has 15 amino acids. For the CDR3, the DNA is TGTGCCAGCAGTGGGCGGGAAGAATCCTACAATGAGCAGTTCTTC. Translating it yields CASSGREESYNEQFF.

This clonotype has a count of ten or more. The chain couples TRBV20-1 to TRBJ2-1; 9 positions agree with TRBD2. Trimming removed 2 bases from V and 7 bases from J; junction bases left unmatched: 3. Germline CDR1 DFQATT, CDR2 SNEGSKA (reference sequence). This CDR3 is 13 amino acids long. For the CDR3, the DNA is TGCAGTGCTAGAACCCTAGCGGGAAATGAGCAGTTCTTC. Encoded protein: CSARTLAGNEQFF.

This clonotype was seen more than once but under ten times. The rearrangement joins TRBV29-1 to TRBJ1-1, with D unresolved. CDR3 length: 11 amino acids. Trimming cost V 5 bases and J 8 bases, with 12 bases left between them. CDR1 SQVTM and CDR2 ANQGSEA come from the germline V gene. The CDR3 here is CSVMPGAEAFF. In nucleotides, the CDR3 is TGCAGCGTTATGCCGGGCGCCGAAGCTTTCTTT.

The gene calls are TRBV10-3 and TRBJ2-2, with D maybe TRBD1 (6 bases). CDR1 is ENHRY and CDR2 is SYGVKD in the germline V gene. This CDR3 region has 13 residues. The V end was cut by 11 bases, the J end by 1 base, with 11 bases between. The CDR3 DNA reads TGTGCCTCCCGGGACAAGAACACCGGGGAGCTGTTTTTT. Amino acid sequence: CASRDKNTGELFF.

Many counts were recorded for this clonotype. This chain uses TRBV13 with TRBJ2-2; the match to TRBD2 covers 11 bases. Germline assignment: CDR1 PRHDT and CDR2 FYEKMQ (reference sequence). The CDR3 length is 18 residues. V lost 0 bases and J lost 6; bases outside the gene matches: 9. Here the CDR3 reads CASSLGGTSGIVAGELFF. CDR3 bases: TGTGCCAGCAGCTTAGGCGGGACTAGCGGTATCGTCGCCGGGGAGCTGTTTTTT.

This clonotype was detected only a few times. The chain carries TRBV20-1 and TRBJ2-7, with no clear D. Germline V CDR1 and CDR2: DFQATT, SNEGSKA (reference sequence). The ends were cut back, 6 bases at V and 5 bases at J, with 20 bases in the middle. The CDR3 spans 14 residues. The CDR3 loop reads CSARASRPWDEQYF. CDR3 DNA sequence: TGCAGTGCCCGGGCCAGCCGCCCCTGGGACGAGCAGTACTTC.

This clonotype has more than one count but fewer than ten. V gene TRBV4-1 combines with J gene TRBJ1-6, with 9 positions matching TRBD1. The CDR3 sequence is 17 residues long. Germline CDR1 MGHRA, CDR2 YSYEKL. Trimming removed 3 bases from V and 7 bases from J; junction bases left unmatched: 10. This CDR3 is CASSQHTGGGGNSPLHF. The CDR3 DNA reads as TGCGCCAGCAGCCAGCACACAGGGGGCGGTGGAAATTCACCCCTCCACTTT.

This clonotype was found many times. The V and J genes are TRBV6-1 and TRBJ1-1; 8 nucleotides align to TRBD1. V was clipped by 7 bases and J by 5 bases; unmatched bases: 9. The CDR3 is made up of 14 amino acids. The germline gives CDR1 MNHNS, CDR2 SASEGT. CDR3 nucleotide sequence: TGTGCCAGCACCAAGACAGGGGAGGGTACTGAAGCTTTCTTT. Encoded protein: CASTKTGEGTEAFF.

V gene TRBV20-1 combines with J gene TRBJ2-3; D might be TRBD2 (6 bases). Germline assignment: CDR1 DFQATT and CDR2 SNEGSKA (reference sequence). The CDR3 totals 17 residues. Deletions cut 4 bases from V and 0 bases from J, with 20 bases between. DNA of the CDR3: TGCAGTGCTATAAGAGGGTTAGCGGCCGTTAGCACAGATACGCAGTATTTT. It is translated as CSAIRGLAAVSTDTQYF.

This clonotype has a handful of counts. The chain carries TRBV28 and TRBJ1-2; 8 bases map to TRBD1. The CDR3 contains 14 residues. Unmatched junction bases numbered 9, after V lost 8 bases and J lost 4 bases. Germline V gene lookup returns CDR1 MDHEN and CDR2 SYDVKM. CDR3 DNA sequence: TGTGCCAGCGAGGACAGGGCGCGGGGCTATGGCTACACCTTC. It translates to CASEDRARGYGYTF.